Below are 20 T cell receptor beta chains sequenced from a single sample in a study of T cell repertoires in cytomegalovirus infection (dated by TCRdb to between 2019 and 2020). Sequenced using an Illumina HiSeq 1500. Clones were called with MiXCR by TCRdb after fastp trimmed the public reads at Q25, and only in-frame beta chains were retained. Each CDR3 protein appears once, grouped with its most common genes and DNA. This sample gives under 600,000 distinct CDR3 sequences in total; approximately 15% of them show up just once. The ten largest make up 20% to 30% of the sample. What was sequenced was CD8+ T cells from PBMCs. The receptors stem from a human donor in good health (CMV status not recorded). Some clones in this sample may be carry-over from other donors' samples.

This clonotype was seen more than once but under ten times. V and J are TRBV3-1 and TRBJ1-1, with 7 positions matching TRBD1. The germline gives CDR1 LGHDT, CDR2 YNNKEL (reference sequence). V lost 0 bases to trimming and J lost 5 bases; unmatched junction nucleotides: 6. This CDR3 has 15 residues. This chain's CDR3 is CASSQEQGLTTEAFF. CDR3 DNA: TGTGCCAGCAGCCAAGAACAGGGGTTGACGACTGAAGCTTTCTTT.

This clonotype was seen a handful of times. The chain is built from TRBV28 and TRBJ2-7; TRBD1 aligns across 8 bases. Germline CDR1 and CDR2: MDHEN and SYDVKM. J was trimmed by 11 bases and V by 6 bases; bases with no gene match: 9. CDR3 length equals 12 residues. CDR3 protein: CASRADRDTEYF. The CDR3 region has the DNA TGTGCCAGCAGGGCGGACAGGGATACGGAGTACTTC.

This clonotype was counted many times. V usage is TRBV10-3 and J usage is TRBJ2-7, with no clear D. Trimming pared 3 bases from V and 5 bases from J, leaving 23 bases between. Germline V gene lookup returns CDR1 ENHRY and CDR2 SYGVKD. The CDR3 consists of 17 residues. CDR3: CAISDGVVSGAFHEQYF. In DNA form, the CDR3 reads TGTGCCATCAGTGACGGCGTCGTGTCTGGCGCCTTCCACGAGCAGTACTTC.

This clonotype was seen a handful of times. The chain carries TRBV12-3 or TRBV12-4 and TRBJ1-5; D perhaps matches TRBD1 (6 bases). The V end lost 10 bases, the J end lost 9 bases, and 19 bases lay between the germline ends. This CDR3 contains 13 residues. In DNA form, the CDR3 reads TGTGCCACCAACGAGGGGGGTTTGAGGCCCCAGCATTTT. Translation: CATNEGGLRPQHF.

This clonotype was seen a handful of times. The chain is built from TRBV15 and TRBJ2-3; 7 bases agree with TRBD2. V dropped 6 bases and J dropped 6; count of bases not matched to a gene: 12. CDR1 and CDR2 from the germline V gene are LNHNV and YYDKDF (reference sequence). The CDR3 is 15 amino acids. The CDR3 spells CATSLTSSVLDTQYF. Here the CDR3 DNA reads TGTGCCACCAGTCTGACTAGCTCCGTGCTGGATACGCAGTATTTT.

This clonotype has at least ten counts. This chain uses TRBV2 with TRBJ1-5; TRBD1 might be the D (5 bases). Germline CDR1 and CDR2: SNHLY and FYNNEI. Trimming took off 4 bases at V and 4 bases at J, with 11 bases between the two ends. The CDR3 covers 14 residues. The CDR3 loop is CASSVWGGNQPQHF. CDR3 sequence (DNA): TGTGCCAGCAGTGTTTGGGGGGGTAATCAGCCCCAGCATTTT.

As to this clonotype: The conserved phenylalanine or tryptophan is not found at the CDR3 terminus, so this likely reflects a read error. The DNA is omitted, as the CDR3 cannot be located on it reliably, and the CDR3 follows TCRdb's listing. This sequence joins TRBV7-9 and TRBJ2-1; the table's D call, TRBD2, has no DNA check behind it. The CDR3 is 17 residues long, ends included. Germline CDR1 SEHNR, CDR2 FQNEAQ (reference sequence). The CDR3 region is CASSPGASGGLYNEQLL.

This clonotype showed up many times. V gene TRBV7-9 combines with J gene TRBJ2-1; 7 bases are a match to TRBD2. The CDR3 has 17 amino acids. Germline trimming cut 5 bases from V and 5 bases from J; bases unmatched to any gene: 15. Germline V gives CDR1 SEHNR, CDR2 FQNEAQ (reference sequence). The CDR3 spells CASSPPNGRGGHNEQFF. The CDR3 nucleotides are TGTGCCAGCAGCCCCCCTAATGGCCGGGGAGGGCACAATGAGCAGTTCTTC.

This clonotype appeared many times. The chain couples TRBV10-3 to TRBJ2-2, with D unresolved. There are 15 residues in the CDR3. Germline CDR1 is ENHRY and CDR2 is SYGVKD. V lost 4 bases and J 5 bases, leaving 14 bases between the germline ends. DNA of the CDR3: TGTGCCATCAGTGGAGTGGACGAGAAAACCGGGGAGCTGTTTTTT. Translated, it gives CAISGVDEKTGELFF.

This clonotype was recorded at least ten times. The chain has TRBV6-2 or TRBV6-3 and TRBJ2-2, with D possibly TRBD2 on 6 matching bases. This CDR3 is 15 amino acids long. The V and J ends lost 5 bases and 4 bases respectively, with 14 bases between them. Looked up from germline, CDR1 is MNHEY and CDR2 is SVGEGT. The CDR3 reads CASSPTRGGTGELFF. The CDR3 coding sequence is TGTGCCAGCAGTCCCACGCGGGGTGGCACCGGGGAGCTGTTTTTT.

This chain connects TRBV2 to TRBJ2-5, with 7 bases matching TRBD1. The J segment lost 1 base and the V segment lost 2 bases, leaving 1 base of the junction unmatched. Germline CDR1 reads SNHLY; CDR2 reads FYNNEI. This CDR3 has 14 amino acids. Here the CDR3 reads CASSEWDSQETQYF. Written as DNA, the CDR3 is TGTGCCAGCAGTGAATGGGACAGCCAAGAGACCCAGTACTTC. Combining the CDR3 with reference TRBV2 and TRBJ2-5 gives the whole variable domain EPEVTQTPSHQVTQMGQEVILRCVPISNHLYFYWYRQILGQKVEFLVSFYNNEISEKSEIFDDQFSVERPDGSNFTLKIRSTKLEDSAMYFCASSEWDSQETQYFGPGTRLLVL.

This clonotype has a count of ten or more. This sequence joins TRBV15 and TRBJ2-4; a possible D gene is TRBD1 (5 bases). Germline V lookup: CDR1 LNHNV, CDR2 YYDKDF (reference sequence). This CDR3 has 16 amino acids. V lost 3 bases, J lost 1 base, and 13 bases lay in between. CDR3 in amino acids: CATSSEGDVAKNIQYF. The CDR3 coding sequence is TGTGCCACCAGCAGTGAAGGGGATGTCGCCAAAAACATTCAGTACTTC. Variable domain in full (rest from reference TRBV15 and TRBJ2-4): DAMVIQNPRYQVTQFGKPVTLSCSQTLNHNVMYWYQQKSSQAPKLLFHYYDKDFNNEADTPDNFQSRRPNTSFCFLDIRSPGLGDTAMYLCATSSEGDVAKNIQYFGAGTRLSVL.

The chain joins TRBV5-4 to TRBJ1-4; tentatively, D is TRBD1 (5 bases). V lost 4 bases to trimming and J lost 3 bases, with 13 bases between them. Per the germline V gene, CDR1 is SGHNT and CDR2 is YYREEE (reference sequence). The CDR3 sequence is 15 residues long. This CDR3 is CASSHRQSSNEKLFF. The CDR3 region has the DNA TGTGCCAGCAGCCACAGACAGTCCTCTAATGAAAAACTGTTTTTT.

A few counts support this clonotype. The rearrangement uses TRBV6-5 and TRBJ1-3; D might be TRBD1 (5 bases). This CDR3 spans 14 amino acids. V gave up 2 bases and J gave up 2 bases, with 7 bases separating them. Germline CDR1 MNHEY, CDR2 SVGAGI. CDR3 loop: CASSYRGAGNTIYF. CDR3 DNA sequence: TGTGCCAGCAGTTACAGGGGTGCTGGAAACACCATATATTTT.

On this clonotype: Being one base from a much bigger clone, this may be a read error. No conserved phenylalanine or tryptophan is present at the end of the CDR3, so a read error is the likely explanation. The V gene is TRBV6-6, the J gene TRBJ2-5; TRBD1 agrees at 7 bases. CDR1 is MNHNY and CDR2 is SVGAGI in the germline V gene (reference sequence). Unmatched junction bases numbered 1, after V lost 0 bases and J lost 3 bases. This CDR3 contains 14 residues. CDR3 sequence reads: CASSYSGTEETQYS. The CDR3, as DNA: TGTGCCAGCAGTTACTCGGGGACAGAAGAGACCCAGTACTCC.

In the case of this clonotype: A much larger clone lies a single base off, so this may be a read error. The conserved phenylalanine or tryptophan normally closing the CDR3 is absent here, so this likely arose from a read error. The chain is built from TRBV11-1 and TRBJ2-1; D unresolved. V was clipped by 5 bases and J by 2 bases, with 16 bases between them. The CDR3 spans 16 residues. Per the germline V gene, CDR1 is SGHAT and CDR2 is FQDESV (reference sequence). CDR3 DNA: TGTGCCAGCAGCGCCTCTCGGATGAATACCTACAATGAGCAGTTCTAC. Translated, it gives CASSASRMNTYNEQFY.

This clonotype was observed at least ten times. The chain employs TRBV11-2 and TRBJ1-2; tentative D call: TRBD1 (6 bases). Germline CDR1 SGHAT, CDR2 FQNNGV. Trimming cost V 5 bases and J 3 bases, with 16 bases left between them. The CDR3 runs 15 residues. The CDR3 protein is CASSPMLGADYGYTF. The CDR3 nucleotides are TGTGCCAGCAGCCCAATGCTGGGGGCGGACTATGGCTACACCTTC.

At least ten counts were recorded for this clonotype. The chain has TRBV2 and TRBJ2-1; 16 nucleotides line up with TRBD2. The germline V gene has CDR1 SNHLY and CDR2 FYNNEI. The V and J ends lost 5 bases and 2 bases, in that order; junction bases with no gene match: 12. The CDR3 spans 20 residues. CDR3 residues: CASSPRTGTSGRDPYNEQFF. The CDR3, as DNA: TGTGCCAGCAGTCCCCGCACCGGGACTAGCGGGAGGGATCCCTACAATGAGCAGTTCTTC.

This clonotype was detected only once. This clone may be a read error of a much larger clone one base away. This chain joins TRBV6-1 and TRBJ2-7; perhaps D is TRBD1 or TRBD2 (5 bases each). The germline V gene has CDR1 MNHNS and CDR2 SASEGT. The CDR3 consists of 12 residues. CDR3 sequence: CVSSEEGFEQYF. The CDR3, as DNA: TGTGTCAGCAGTGAAGAGGGGTTCGAGCAGTACTTC.

The sample holds many counts of this clonotype. The rearrangement uses TRBV3-1 and TRBJ2-1; 10 nucleotides align to TRBD1. Germline V gene sequence: CDR1 LGHDT, CDR2 YNNKEL (reference sequence). V trimming: 8 bases; J trimming: 5 bases; junction bases outside the gene matches: 6. The CDR3 covers 14 residues. The CDR3 is CASALTGGHNEQFF. In DNA form, the CDR3 reads TGTGCCAGCGCTCTGACAGGGGGCCACAATGAGCAGTTCTTC.